This T cell receptor (beta chain) stems from a study of blood T cells in healthy people across ages. Comments on this clonotype: What it recognizes is unknown.

Per sample, at least 5 micrograms of total RNA were extracted. A second PCR of about 7 to 12 cycles used a sample-barcoded 5' primer and a J-beta primer mix. Each cDNA molecule received a tag from a template-switch adaptor that had 12 random nucleotides. Each CDR3 protein gets one entry after TCRdb re-called the 5' RACE reads with MiXCR. The sample has fewer than 1.5 million distinct CDR3 sequences; roughly 45% are singletons. General study findings and limits: Considered underestimates were the diversity estimates obtained from one million T cells. More naive CD4+ cells and higher diversity marked long-lived donors relative to aged donors.

The sequence was obtained from a woman aged 18-29 years in good health. The sample taken for sequencing was blood.

The CDR3 is CASSLGRPGTGTSNTGELFF. The CDR3 nucleotides read TGTGCCAGCAGCTTAGGACGTCCCGGGACAGGTACTTCGAACACCGGGGAGCTGTTTTTT. The V gene is TRBV7-9, the J gene TRBJ2-2, with 8 bases fitting TRBD1. Per the germline V gene, CDR1 is SEHNR and CDR2 is FQNEAQ (reference sequence). V lost 1 base to trimming and J lost 0 bases; unmatched junction nucleotides: 13. This CDR3 has 20 amino acids. The full variable domain, with the rest looked up from reference TRBV7-9 and TRBJ2-2, is DTGVSQNPRHKITKRGQNVTFRCDPISEHNRLYWYRQTLGQGPEFLTYFQNEAQLEKSRLLSDRFSAERPKGSFSTLEIQRTEQGDSAMYLCASSLGRPGTGTSNTGELFFGEGSRLTVL.